These 9 T cell receptor beta chains originate from one sample sequenced in a study of T cell responses to AZD1222 COVID-19 vaccine. The method was immunoSEQ multiplex PCR; TCRdb's version includes in-frame clones alone and lacks a portion of them. The sample has 98,000 or so clones, around 85% seen once. The sequencing used peripheral blood, collected 28 days after the second AZD1222 dose. All receptors derive from an adult who received the AZD1222 COVID-19 vaccine.

This sequence joins TRBV18 and TRBJ2-7; the match to TRBD2 covers 7 bases. Per the germline V gene, CDR1 is KGHSH and CDR2 is LQKENI. This CDR3 has 15 amino acids. The V segment lost 2 bases and the J segment 3 bases; nucleotides outside the gene matches: 7. The CDR3 spells CASSPALAELYEQYF. CDR3 bases: TGTGCCAGCTCACCAGCCCTAGCGGAGCTCTACGAGCAGTACTTC.

In its sample, this clone was seen once. The chain has TRBV10-3 and TRBJ2-7, with TRBD1 matching over 9 bases. V lost 1 base, J lost 3 bases, and 7 bases stayed unmatched. The germline CDR1 and CDR2 sequences are ENHRY and SYGVKD. This CDR3 region has 16 residues. CDR3 loop: CAISEFGDRDIYEQYF. CDR3 DNA sequence: TGTGCCATCAGTGAGTTTGGGGACAGGGATATCTACGAGCAGTACTTC.

A few counts support this clone. V and J are TRBV10-3 and TRBJ1-5, with D unresolved. CDR3 length: 14 amino acids. Trimming removed 2 bases from V and 2 bases from J, with 7 bases in between. Germline CDR1 is ENHRY and CDR2 is SYGVKD. The chain's CDR3 is CAISEGLGNQPQHF. The CDR3 coding sequence is TGTGCCATCAGTGAGGGACTCGGCAATCAGCCCCAGCATTTT.

This clone was observed a single time. This chain joins TRBV3-1 (or the pseudogene TRBV3-2) and TRBJ2-1, with 14 positions matching TRBD2. The CDR3 has 18 amino acids. Germline V gene sequence: CDR1 LGHDT, CDR2 YNNKEL (reference sequence). V shed 4 bases, J shed 9 bases, and the junction held 14 bases outside the gene matches. The CDR3, as DNA: TGTGCCAGCAGCCCTCATCCGGGACTAGCGGGAGAAAAGGGTGAGCAGTTCTTC. Its protein product is CASSPHPGLAGEKGEQFF.

This chain uses TRBV7-6 with TRBJ2-7; D is possibly TRBD1 (5 bases). In germline, CDR1 is SGHVS, CDR2 FNYEAQ. This CDR3 is 15 amino acids long. Trimming took 5 bases from V and 3 from J, leaving 17 bases between them. The CDR3 nucleotides are TGTGCCAGCAGCCTGAGGTTAGGGGTGAACTACGAGCAGTACTTC. Amino acid sequence: CASSLRLGVNYEQYF.

This clone was seen a handful of times. CDR3 sequence reads: CASRTVGGELFF. The CDR3 DNA reads as TGCGCCAGCAGAACCGTAGGCGGGGAGCTGTTTTTT. The chain couples TRBV10-1 to TRBJ2-2, with D unclear. Germline CDR1 reads WNHNN; CDR2 reads SYGVQD (reference sequence). The CDR3 extends over 12 amino acids. V was cut by 6 bases and J by 7 bases, with 9 bases left in between.

This rearrangement joins TRBV16 to TRBJ1-5; 8 bases map to TRBD1. The J segment lost 4 bases and the V segment lost 2 bases, leaving 1 base of the junction unmatched. The germline V gene encodes CDR1 KGHSY and CDR2 FQNENV. The CDR3 consists of 14 residues. CDR3 sequence: CASSQNRGNQPQHF. The CDR3, as DNA: TGTGCCAGCAGCCAAAACAGGGGGAATCAGCCCCAGCATTTT.

The V gene is TRBV20-1, the J gene TRBJ2-5; D is uncertain. The CDR3 extends over 10 amino acids. Between the trimmed V and J ends, which lost 5 bases and 5 bases, there was a span of 6 bases. Germline V gene lookup returns CDR1 DFQATT and CDR2 SNEGSKA (reference sequence). The CDR3 is CSAGLETQYF. Here the CDR3 DNA reads TGCAGTGCTGGCCTTGAGACCCAGTACTTC.

The chain links TRBV7-3 to TRBJ2-3; weak D call: TRBD2 (6 bases). In germline, CDR1 is SGHTA, CDR2 FQGTGA. The V and J ends lost 2 bases and 0 bases respectively, with 6 bases between them. This CDR3 contains 14 residues. The CDR3 is CASSLAGSTDTQYF. CDR3 nucleotide sequence: TGTGCCAGCAGCTTAGCGGGGAGCACAGATACGCAGTATTTT.